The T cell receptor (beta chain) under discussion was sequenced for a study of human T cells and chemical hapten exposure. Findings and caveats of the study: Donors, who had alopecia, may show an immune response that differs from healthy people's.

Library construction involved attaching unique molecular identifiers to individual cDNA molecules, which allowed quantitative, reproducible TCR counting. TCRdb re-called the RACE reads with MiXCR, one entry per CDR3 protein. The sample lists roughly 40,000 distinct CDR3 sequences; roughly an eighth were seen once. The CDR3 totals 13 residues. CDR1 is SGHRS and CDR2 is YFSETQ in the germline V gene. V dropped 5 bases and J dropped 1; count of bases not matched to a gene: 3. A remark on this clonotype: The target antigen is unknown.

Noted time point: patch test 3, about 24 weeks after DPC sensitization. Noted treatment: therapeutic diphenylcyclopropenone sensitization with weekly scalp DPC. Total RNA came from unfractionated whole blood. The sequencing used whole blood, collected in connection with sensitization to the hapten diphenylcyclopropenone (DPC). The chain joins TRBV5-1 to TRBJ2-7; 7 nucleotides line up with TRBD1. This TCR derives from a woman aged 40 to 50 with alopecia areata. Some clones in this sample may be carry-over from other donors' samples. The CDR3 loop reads CASRETGSYEQYF. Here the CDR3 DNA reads TGCGCCAGCAGGGAGACAGGGTCCTACGAGCAGTACTTC.